This T cell receptor (beta chain) was sequenced for a study of blood T cell repertoires in COVID-19. Overall study context: Collection of acute and convalescent COVID-19 samples took place in the United States, Italy and Spain. Nucleic acid was either cDNA or gDNA, and it came from T cells, B-cell-depleted T cells, or PBMCs.

TCRdb's copy holds only in-frame clones and misses some; the assay was immunoSEQ multiplex PCR. The sample carries around 99,000 clones, about 80% recorded once. Germline CDR1 and CDR2: KGHSH and LQKENI. The CDR3 totals 13 residues. Trimming took 4 bases from V and 9 from J; bases not matched to a gene: 3. The TCR sequence derives from a woman aged 45-60 years with acute or convalescent COVID-19. The genes are TRBV18 and TRBJ2-1, with 10 bases lining up with TRBD1. Sequencing used peripheral blood. CDR3 in amino acids: CASSRQGATEQFF. The CDR3 DNA reads TGTGCCAGCTCACGACAGGGGGCAACTGAGCAGTTCTTC.